These 28 T cell receptor beta chains share one sample of origin, sequenced in a study of cytomegalovirus exposure and HLA in healthy donors. The PCR had 60 Vbeta and 13 Jbeta primers. TCRdb's copy holds only in-frame clones and misses some; the assay was immunoSEQ multiplex PCR. The data contain more than 110,000 clones, 60% to 85% of them seen just once; the ten biggest clones take up less than 1.5%. The sequenced material came from PBMCs. These receptor sequences come from a male donor in good health and CMV-seropositive.

The chain uses TRBV5-1 and TRBJ2-3; 9 nucleotides match TRBD2. The V and J ends lost 0 bases and 1 base, in that order; junction bases with no gene match: 3. CDR3 size: 16 residues. Germline V gene lookup returns CDR1 SGHRS and CDR2 YFSETQ. The CDR3 bases are TGCGCCAGCAGCTTGGCTAGCGGGACTCGCACAGATACGCAGTATTTT. Translation gives CASSLASGTRTDTQYF.

This clone has more than one count but fewer than ten. The chain recombines TRBV11-2 with TRBJ1-2, with 8 bases matching TRBD1. The CDR3 extends over 15 amino acids. Germline V gene lookup returns CDR1 SGHAT and CDR2 FQNNGV. The ends lost 4 bases at V and 6 bases at J; junction bases unmatched: 10. This CDR3 reads CASSSTGTGGDGYTF. CDR3 nucleotide sequence: TGTGCCAGCAGCTCCACCGGGACAGGTGGGGATGGCTACACCTTC.

The chain combines TRBV11-2 with TRBJ1-2; the D is unclear. Germline V lookup: CDR1 SGHAT, CDR2 FQNNGV. V lost 6 bases and J 7 bases, leaving 15 bases between the germline ends. CDR3 length: 13 residues. CDR3 sequence: CASRAVKKAGYTF. CDR3 DNA sequence: TGTGCCAGCAGAGCGGTAAAAAAGGCTGGCTACACCTTC.

This clone appeared once. V is TRBV19 and J is TRBJ2-2; TRBD2 matches at 7 bases. In germline, CDR1 is LNHDA, CDR2 SQIVND (reference sequence). The V and J ends lost 2 bases and 6 bases, in that order; junction bases with no gene match: 9. The CDR3 length is 16 residues. CDR3 sequence (DNA): TGTGCCAGTAGTATAATGGCGGGAGTTGGGGCCGGGGAGCTGTTTTTT. Translation gives CASSIMAGVGAGELFF.

The chain combines TRBV5-1 with TRBJ1-4; TRBD1 is a possible D gene (5 bases). Germline V gives CDR1 SGHRS, CDR2 YFSETQ. Trimming shortened V by 6 bases and J by 2 bases, and 14 bases separated the two germline ends. The CDR3 is 15 amino acids. CDR3 bases: TGCGCCAGCACCATCAATGGGGGGACTAATGAAAAACTGTTTTTT. Translated, it gives CASTINGGTNEKLFF. The entire variable domain, with the rest obtained from reference TRBV5-1 and TRBJ1-4, is as follows: KAGVTQTPRYLIKTRGQQVTLSCSPISGHRSVSWYQQTPGQGLQFLFEYFSETQRNKGNFPGRFSGRQFSNSRSEMNVSTLELGDSALYLCASTINGGTNEKLFFGSGTQLSVL.

The chain has TRBV28 and TRBJ2-1; 7 bases agree with TRBD2. CDR1 is MDHEN, CDR2 SYDVKM, per germline. J was trimmed by 7 bases and V by 7 bases; bases with no gene match: 22. The length of the CDR3 is 18 residues. The CDR3 nucleotides are TGTGCCAGCAAAGTACAGAGCGACGTTTGGGGAGCGGGAAATGAGCAGTTCTTC. It is translated as CASKVQSDVWGAGNEQFF.

The chain employs TRBV29-1 and TRBJ2-1, with D perhaps matching TRBD2 (6 bases). CDR3 length equals 16 residues. The V end was cut by 8 bases, the J end by 0 bases, with 20 bases between. CDR1 and CDR2 (germline): SQVTM, ANQGSEA. This chain's CDR3 is CSTNPGLTYSYNEQFF. DNA for the CDR3: TGCAGCACAAACCCTGGACTAACCTACTCCTACAATGAGCAGTTCTTC.

Worth noting for this clone: It is likely a read error, because the conserved phenylalanine at the end of the CDR3 is missing. The J gene is TRBJ2-7, the V gene TRBV6-4, with D possibly being TRBD1 (6 bases). The germline gives CDR1 MRHNA, CDR2 SNTAGT. V was shortened by 0 bases and J by 6 bases, with 9 bases between the two germline ends. The CDR3 length is 13 residues. The CDR3 bases are TGTGCCAGCAGTGACTCCCCCAGGGGCGAGCAGTACCTC. As protein: CASSDSPRGEQYL.

The chain has TRBV5-1 and TRBJ2-7; 7 bases are a match to TRBD2. This CDR3 region has 17 residues. The germline CDR1 and CDR2 sequences are SGHRS and YFSETQ. V was clipped by 4 bases and J by 0 bases; unmatched bases: 13. As DNA, the CDR3 is TGCGCCAGCAGCCCCCAGCGCCGGGACTATCTCTCCTACGAGCAGTACTTC. This codes for CASSPQRRDYLSYEQYF.

CDR3 in DNA: TGTGCCATCAGTGAGGGACAAAATGAAAAACTGTTTTTT. This sequence encodes CAISEGQNEKLFF. The chain couples TRBV10-3 to TRBJ1-4, with a tentative D call TRBD1 (5 bases). Trimming took 2 bases from V and 5 from J, leaving 6 bases between them. CDR3 length: 13 amino acids. CDR1 and CDR2 from the germline V gene are ENHRY and SYGVKD.

The chain uses TRBV29-1 and TRBJ2-3; 8 positions agree with TRBD2. The germline V gene encodes CDR1 SQVTM and CDR2 ANQGSEA. V gave up 7 bases and J gave up 3 bases; unmatched junction bases: 15. The CDR3 extends over 16 amino acids. CDR3 residues: CSAPGERGIATDTQYF. The DNA for the CDR3 is TGCAGCGCTCCGGGCGAGCGGGGGATAGCTACAGATACGCAGTATTTT.

CDR3 sequence reads: CASSLGVGHQETQYF. The CDR3 DNA reads TGCGCCAGCAGCTTAGGAGTCGGCCACCAAGAGACCCAGTACTTC. The chain joins TRBV5-1 to TRBJ2-5; D remains unclear. This CDR3 is 15 amino acids long. The V and J ends lost 2 bases and 0 bases respectively, with 11 bases between them. CDR1 is SGHRS, CDR2 YFSETQ, per germline.

The chain couples TRBV2 to TRBJ2-7; a weak D match, TRBD1 (5 bases). V lost 8 bases, J lost 0 bases, and 14 bases lay in between. The length of the CDR3 is 14 residues. Germline V gene sequence: CDR1 SNHLY, CDR2 FYNNEI. The CDR3 here is CASRRTFLSYEQYF. The CDR3 coding sequence is TGTGCCAGCCGAAGGACATTCCTCTCCTACGAGCAGTACTTC.

The rearrangement links TRBV12-5 to TRBJ2-6; 8 positions agree with TRBD1. Trimming at V came to 6 bases and at J to 0 bases, leaving 16 bases not matched to a gene. This CDR3 spans 20 amino acids. Per germline, CDR1 LGHNT and CDR2 FRNRAP. CDR3 loop: CASGPAPDRGMLSGANVLTF. As DNA, the CDR3 is TGTGCTAGTGGCCCGGCCCCCGACAGGGGTATGCTCTCTGGGGCCAACGTCCTGACTTTC.

The V and J genes are TRBV7-2 and TRBJ2-3; the D gene is possibly TRBD2 (7 bases). CDR1 and CDR2 from the germline V gene are SGHTA and FQGNSA. Trimming shortened V by 5 bases and J by 3 bases, and 18 bases separated the two germline ends. The length of the CDR3 is 16 residues. The CDR3 nucleotides read TGTGCCAGCAGCGGAAAAGAGGGGGGGCGTACAGATACGCAGTATTTT. Protein: CASSGKEGGRTDTQYF.

The CDR3 nucleotides read TGTGCCAGCATGGCGGCTAACTATGGCTACACCTTC. As protein: CASMAANYGYTF. The chain uses TRBV27 and TRBJ1-2; D is uncertain. The CDR3 loop spans 12 amino acids. From germline, CDR1 is MNHEY and CDR2 SMNVEV (reference sequence). Trimming removed 7 bases at V and 0 bases at J, with 6 bases between.

The CDR3 region has the DNA TGTGCCAGCAGCTTAGGGGTGCTGAGGCCGGAGTACGATTACAATGAGCAGTTCTTC. Translated, it gives CASSLGVLRPEYDYNEQFF. The genes are TRBV7-8 and TRBJ2-1; D unresolved. Between the trimmed V and J ends, which lost 1 base and 4 bases, there was a span of 23 bases. CDR3 length: 19 residues. The germline gives CDR1 SGHVS, CDR2 FQNEAQ.

The rearrangement links TRBV19 to TRBJ1-5, with 9 bases that match TRBD1. Germline trimming cut 5 bases from V and 6 bases from J; bases unmatched to any gene: 14. CDR3 length equals 17 residues. The germline CDR1 and CDR2 sequences are LNHDA and SQIVND (reference sequence). The CDR3 here is CASSGNRDRVGGQPQHF. The CDR3, as DNA: TGTGCCAGTAGTGGAAACCGGGACAGGGTCGGGGGTCAGCCCCAGCATTTT.

This rearrangement joins TRBV5-6 to TRBJ1-1; 10 positions match TRBD1. The germline gives CDR1 SGHDT, CDR2 YYEEEE. The CDR3 loop spans 17 amino acids. V was clipped by 3 bases and J by 0 bases; unmatched bases: 8. The CDR3 loop reads CASSSTGGPILNTEAFF. In nucleotides, the CDR3 is TGTGCCAGCAGCTCGACAGGGGGCCCCATATTGAACACTGAAGCTTTCTTT.

The chain is built from TRBV5-1 and TRBJ2-1; 9 bases agree with TRBD2. With 5 bases clipped from V and 6 bases from J, the junction kept 12 bases outside the gene matches. The CDR3 runs 16 residues. CDR1 is SGHRS, CDR2 YFSETQ, per germline. The CDR3 protein is CASRFSSGTMVNEQFF. In nucleotides, the CDR3 is TGCGCCAGCAGATTCTCTAGCGGGACTATGGTCAATGAGCAGTTCTTC.

CDR3 nucleotides: TGTGCCAGCAGTCTGGGACAGGGAACTAAACTCTCTGGGGCCAACGTCCTGACTTTC. It yields the protein CASSLGQGTKLSGANVLTF. The chain couples TRBV28 to TRBJ2-6; TRBD1 matches 9 bases. This CDR3 comprises 19 residues. Per the germline V gene, CDR1 is MDHEN and CDR2 is SYDVKM. The J segment lost 0 bases and the V segment lost 5 bases, leaving 11 bases of the junction unmatched.

The V call is TRBV29-1, the J call TRBJ2-5; a weak D match, TRBD1 (5 bases). Deletions cut 1 base from V and 4 bases from J, with 13 bases between. There are 14 residues in the CDR3. CDR1 is SQVTM, CDR2 ANQGSEA, per germline. This chain's CDR3 is CSVEAFIQGETQYF. For the CDR3, the DNA is TGCAGCGTTGAAGCTTTCATCCAGGGAGAGACCCAGTACTTC.

The V call is TRBV12-5, the J call TRBJ1-5, with D possibly being TRBD1 (6 bases). Trimming removed 6 bases at V and 5 bases at J, with 8 bases between. Germline-derived CDR1 and CDR2 are LGHNT and FRNRAP. CDR3 size: 12 residues. The chain's CDR3 is CASGQGHQPQHF. The CDR3 DNA reads TGTGCTAGTGGACAGGGACATCAGCCCCAGCATTTT.

A few counts support this clone. V and J are TRBV5-1 and TRBJ2-1; the match to TRBD2 covers 13 bases. CDR1 is SGHRS, CDR2 YFSETQ, per germline. Trimming cost V 7 bases and J 8 bases; bases outside gene matches: 21. CDR3 length equals 19 residues. The CDR3 coding sequence is TGCGCCAGCTCCTACCCTGCACTAGCGGGGGGGCTATTTTCCCATGAGCAGTTCTTC. It encodes CASSYPALAGGLFSHEQFF.

V is TRBV18 and J is TRBJ1-1, with D perhaps matching TRBD1 (5 bases). The germline V and J ends were trimmed by 3 bases and 0 bases, with 11 bases remaining between them. The germline V gene encodes CDR1 KGHSH and CDR2 LQKENI. The CDR3 has 15 residues. This CDR3 reads CASSPLEGVNTEAFF. DNA for the CDR3: TGTGCCAGCTCACCGCTAGAAGGGGTGAACACTGAAGCTTTCTTT.

The chain links TRBV28 to TRBJ2-3; D is undetermined. The V gene lost 3 bases and the J gene lost 2 bases, with 6 bases spanning the gap. Germline V gene lookup returns CDR1 MDHEN and CDR2 SYDVKM. This CDR3 spans 13 amino acids. CDR3 nucleotide sequence: TGTGCCAGCAGTTTTGAGCTCACAGATACGCAGTATTTT. Translated: CASSFELTDTQYF. The complete variable domain, with remaining parts taken from reference TRBV28 and TRBJ2-3, reads DVKVTQSSRYLVKRTGEKVFLECVQDMDHENMFWYRQDPGLGLRLIYFSYDVKMKEKGDIPEGYSVSREKKERFSLILESASTNQTSMYLCASSFELTDTQYFGPGTRLTVL.

The gene calls are TRBV10-2 and TRBJ1-5; D ambiguous. The germline V gene encodes CDR1 WSHSY and CDR2 SAAADI. The CDR3 contains 19 residues. Deletions cut 0 bases from V and 0 bases from J, with 18 bases between. For the CDR3, the DNA is TGCGCCAGCAGTGAGTCGACGGACTATACGAGACCTAGCAATCAGCCCCAGCATTTT. It specifies CASSESTDYTRPSNQPQHF.

V usage is TRBV19 and J usage is TRBJ1-5; TRBD1 might be the D (6 bases). Deletions cut 1 base from V and 6 bases from J, with 16 bases between. Germline V gives CDR1 LNHDA, CDR2 SQIVND (reference sequence). This CDR3 region has 16 residues. The CDR3 loop reads CASSIGGRGYGQPQHF. CDR3 coding DNA: TGTGCCAGTAGTATAGGTGGCAGGGGATACGGTCAGCCCCAGCATTTT.